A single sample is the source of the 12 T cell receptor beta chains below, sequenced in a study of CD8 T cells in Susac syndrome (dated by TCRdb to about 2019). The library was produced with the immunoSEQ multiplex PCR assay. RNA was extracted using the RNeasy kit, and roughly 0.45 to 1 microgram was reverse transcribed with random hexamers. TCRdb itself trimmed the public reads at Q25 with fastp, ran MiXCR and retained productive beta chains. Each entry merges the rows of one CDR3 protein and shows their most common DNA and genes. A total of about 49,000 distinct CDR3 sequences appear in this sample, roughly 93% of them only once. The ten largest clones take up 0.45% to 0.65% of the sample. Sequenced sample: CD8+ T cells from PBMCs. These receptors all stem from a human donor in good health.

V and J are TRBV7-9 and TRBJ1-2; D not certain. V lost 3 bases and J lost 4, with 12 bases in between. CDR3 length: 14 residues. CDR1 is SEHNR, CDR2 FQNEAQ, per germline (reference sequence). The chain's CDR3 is CASSLSGLLYGYTF. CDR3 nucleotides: TGTGCCAGCAGCTTGTCAGGACTACTCTATGGCTACACCTTC.

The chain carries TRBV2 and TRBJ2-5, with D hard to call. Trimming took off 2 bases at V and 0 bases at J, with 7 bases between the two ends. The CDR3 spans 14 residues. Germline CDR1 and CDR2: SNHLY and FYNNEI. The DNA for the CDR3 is TGTGCCAGCAGTGAATGGCAGGACCAAGAGACCCAGTACTTC. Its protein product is CASSEWQDQETQYF.

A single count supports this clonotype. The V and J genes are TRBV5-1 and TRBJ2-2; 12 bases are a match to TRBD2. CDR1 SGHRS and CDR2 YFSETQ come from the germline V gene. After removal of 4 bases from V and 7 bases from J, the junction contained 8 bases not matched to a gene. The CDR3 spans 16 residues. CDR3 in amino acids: CASSPRLAGEIGELFF. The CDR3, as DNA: TGCGCCAGCAGCCCTCGACTAGCGGGAGAAATCGGGGAGCTGTTTTTT.

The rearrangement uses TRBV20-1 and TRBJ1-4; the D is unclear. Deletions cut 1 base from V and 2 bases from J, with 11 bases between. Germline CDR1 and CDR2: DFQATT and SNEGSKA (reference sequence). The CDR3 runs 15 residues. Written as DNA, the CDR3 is TGCAGTGCTAGAGGTCCAAGATGGACTAATGAAAAACTGTTTTTT. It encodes CSARGPRWTNEKLFF.

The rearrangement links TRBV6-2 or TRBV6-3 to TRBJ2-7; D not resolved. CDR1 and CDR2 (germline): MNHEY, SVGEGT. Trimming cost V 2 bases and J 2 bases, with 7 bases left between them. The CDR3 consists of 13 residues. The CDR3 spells CASSYTPAYEQYF. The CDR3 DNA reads TGTGCCAGCAGTTACACACCGGCCTACGAGCAGTACTTC.

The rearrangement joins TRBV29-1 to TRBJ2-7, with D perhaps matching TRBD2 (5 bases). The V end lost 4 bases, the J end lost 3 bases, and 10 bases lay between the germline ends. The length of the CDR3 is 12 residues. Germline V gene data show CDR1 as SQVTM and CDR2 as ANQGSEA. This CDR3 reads CSVAGNDYEQYF. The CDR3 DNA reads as TGCAGCGTTGCCGGGAACGACTACGAGCAGTACTTC.

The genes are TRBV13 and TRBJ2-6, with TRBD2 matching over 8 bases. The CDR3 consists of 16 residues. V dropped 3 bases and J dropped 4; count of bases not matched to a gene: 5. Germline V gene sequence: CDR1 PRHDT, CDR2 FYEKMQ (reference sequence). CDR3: CASSFPGGVGANVLTF. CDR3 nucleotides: TGTGCCAGCAGCTTCCCGGGAGGGGTCGGGGCCAACGTCCTGACTTTC. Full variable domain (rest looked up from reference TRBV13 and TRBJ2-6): AAGVIQSPRHLIKEKRETATLKCYPIPRHDTVYWYQQGPGQDPQFLISFYEKMQSDKGSIPDRFSAQQFSDYHSELNMSSLELGDSALYFCASSFPGGVGANVLTFGAGSRLTVL.

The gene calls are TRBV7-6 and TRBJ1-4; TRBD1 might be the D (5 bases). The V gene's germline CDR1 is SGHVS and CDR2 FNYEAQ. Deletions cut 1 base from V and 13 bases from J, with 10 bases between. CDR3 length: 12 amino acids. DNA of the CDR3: TGTGCCAGCAGCTTAGAGAGGGGAATACTGTTTTTT. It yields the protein CASSLERGILFF.

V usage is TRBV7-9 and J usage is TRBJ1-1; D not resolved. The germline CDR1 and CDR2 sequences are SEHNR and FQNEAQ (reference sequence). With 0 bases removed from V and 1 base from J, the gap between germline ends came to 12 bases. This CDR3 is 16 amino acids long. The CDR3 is CASSLALAPPNTEAFF. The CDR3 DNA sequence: TGTGCCAGCAGCTTAGCGCTCGCACCACCGAACACTGAAGCTTTCTTT.

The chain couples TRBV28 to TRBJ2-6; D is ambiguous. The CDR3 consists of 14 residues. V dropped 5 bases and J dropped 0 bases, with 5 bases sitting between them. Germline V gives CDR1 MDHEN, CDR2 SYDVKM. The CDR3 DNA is TGTGCCAGCAGTCCGGCCTCTGGGGCCAACGTCCTGACTTTC. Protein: CASSPASGANVLTF.

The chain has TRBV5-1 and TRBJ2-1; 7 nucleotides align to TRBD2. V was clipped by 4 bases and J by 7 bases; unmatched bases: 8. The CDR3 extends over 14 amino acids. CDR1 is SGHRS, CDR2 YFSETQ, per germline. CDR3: CASSLSGAQNEQFF. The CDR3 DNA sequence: TGCGCCAGCAGCCTAAGCGGGGCCCAGAATGAGCAGTTCTTC.

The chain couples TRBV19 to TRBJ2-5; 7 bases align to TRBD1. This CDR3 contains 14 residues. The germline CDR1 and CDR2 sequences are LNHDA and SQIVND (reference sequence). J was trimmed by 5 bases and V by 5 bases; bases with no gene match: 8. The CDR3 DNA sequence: TGTGCCAGTAGTCCCGGGCAGGGGGACGAGACCCAGTACTTC. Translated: CASSPGQGDETQYF.